This T cell receptor (beta chain) derives from a study of OX40 agonist ivuxolimab in advanced cancers. Across the study: Patients assigned to dose escalation were diagnosed with hepatocellular carcinoma, melanoma, renal cell or head and neck cancer. Study-wide results and limits: Low normalized T-cell clonal expansion was additionally recorded for some nonresponders. More expanded clones were found, on average, in CD8+ than in CD4+ T cells. Among the lowest peripheral clonal expansion occurred in 0.1-3.0 mg/kg partial responders.

In regard to this clone: What it binds is unknown.

The CDR3 totals 16 residues. Trimming cost V 0 bases and J 3 bases; bases outside gene matches: 4. Generated by immunoSEQ multiplex PCR, the TCRdb table keeps only in-frame clones and is missing some. The sample gives about 61,000 clones, 82% of which show up once; approximately 0.57% is in the top ten. The V gene is TRBV6-7, the J gene TRBJ2-1, with 8 positions matching TRBD2. TRBV6-7 is an ORF, with its function uncertain. Sequencing used CD4+ or CD8+ T cells sorted from blood, obtained in a trial of the OX40 agonist ivuxolimab. The source is an adult with an advanced solid tumor such as melanoma, head and neck, liver or kidney cancer. The CDR3 protein is CASSYSRREGYNEQFF. CDR3 DNA: TGTGCCAGCAGTTACTCGAGACGGGAGGGCTACAATGAGCAGTTCTTC.